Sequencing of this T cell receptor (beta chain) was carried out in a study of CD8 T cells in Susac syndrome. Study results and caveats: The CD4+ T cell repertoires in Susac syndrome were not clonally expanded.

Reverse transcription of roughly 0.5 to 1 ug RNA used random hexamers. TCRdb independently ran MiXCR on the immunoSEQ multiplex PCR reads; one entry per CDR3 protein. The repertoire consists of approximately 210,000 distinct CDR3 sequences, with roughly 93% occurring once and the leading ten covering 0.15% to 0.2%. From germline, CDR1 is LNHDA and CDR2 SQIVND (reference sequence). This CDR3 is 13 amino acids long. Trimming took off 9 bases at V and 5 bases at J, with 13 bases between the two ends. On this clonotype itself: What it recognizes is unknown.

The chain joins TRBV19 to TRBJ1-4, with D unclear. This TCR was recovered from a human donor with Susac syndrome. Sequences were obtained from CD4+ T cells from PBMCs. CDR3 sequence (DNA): TGTGCCAGCGAACGCGGCCCAAATGAAAAACTGTTTTTT. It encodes CASERGPNEKLFF.